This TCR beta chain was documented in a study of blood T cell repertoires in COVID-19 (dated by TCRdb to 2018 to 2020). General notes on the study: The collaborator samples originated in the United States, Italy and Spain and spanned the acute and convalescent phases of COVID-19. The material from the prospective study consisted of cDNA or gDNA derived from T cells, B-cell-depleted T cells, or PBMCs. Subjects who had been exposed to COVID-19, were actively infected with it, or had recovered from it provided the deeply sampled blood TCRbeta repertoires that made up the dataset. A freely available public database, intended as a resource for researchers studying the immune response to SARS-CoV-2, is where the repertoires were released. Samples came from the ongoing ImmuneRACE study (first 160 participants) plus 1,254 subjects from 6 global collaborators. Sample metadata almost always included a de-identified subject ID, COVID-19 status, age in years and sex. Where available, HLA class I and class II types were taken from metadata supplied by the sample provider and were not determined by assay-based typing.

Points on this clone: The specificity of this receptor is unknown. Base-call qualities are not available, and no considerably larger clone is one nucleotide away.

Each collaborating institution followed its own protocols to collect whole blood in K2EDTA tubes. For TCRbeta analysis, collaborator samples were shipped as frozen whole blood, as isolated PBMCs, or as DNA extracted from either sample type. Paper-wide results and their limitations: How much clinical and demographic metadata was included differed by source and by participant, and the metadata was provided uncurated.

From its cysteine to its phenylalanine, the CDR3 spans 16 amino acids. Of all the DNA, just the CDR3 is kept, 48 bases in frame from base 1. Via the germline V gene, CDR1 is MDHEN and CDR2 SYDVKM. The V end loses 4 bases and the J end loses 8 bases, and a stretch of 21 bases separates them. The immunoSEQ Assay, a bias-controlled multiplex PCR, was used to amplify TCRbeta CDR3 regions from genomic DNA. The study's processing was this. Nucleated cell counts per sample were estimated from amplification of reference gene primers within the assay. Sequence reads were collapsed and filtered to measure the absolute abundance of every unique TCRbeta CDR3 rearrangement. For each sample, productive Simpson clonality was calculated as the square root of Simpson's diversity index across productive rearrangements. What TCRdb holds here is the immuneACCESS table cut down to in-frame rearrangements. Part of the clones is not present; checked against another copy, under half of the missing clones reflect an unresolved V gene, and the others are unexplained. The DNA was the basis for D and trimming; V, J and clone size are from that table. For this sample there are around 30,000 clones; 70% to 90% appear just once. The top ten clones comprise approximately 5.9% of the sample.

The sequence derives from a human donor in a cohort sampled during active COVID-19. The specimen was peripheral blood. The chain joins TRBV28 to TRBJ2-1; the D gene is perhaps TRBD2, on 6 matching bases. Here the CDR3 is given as CASSSFLVGGSYEQFF. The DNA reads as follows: TGTGCCAGCAGTTCATTTCTAGTGGGGGGTTCGTATGAGCAGTTCTTC. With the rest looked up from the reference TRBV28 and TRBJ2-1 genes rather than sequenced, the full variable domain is DVKVTQSSRYLVKRTGEKVFLECVQDMDHENMFWYRQDPGLGLRLIYFSYDVKMKEKGDIPEGYSVSREKKERFSLILESASTNQTSMYLCASSSFLVGGSYEQFFGPGTRLTVL.